The T cell receptor beta chain described here comes from a study of memory CD4+ T cells and cytomegalovirus serostatus. Overall study: Of the healthy Belgian adults, nine or ten were CMV seropositive and 20 to 30 seronegative. Study outcomes and limitations: The CMV-associated TCR signature appears largely within the CD4+ memory repertoire.

With regard to this clone: Its antigen is still unknown.

Sequencing used immunoSEQ multiplex PCR; TCRdb keeps in-frame clones, though not all of them. The sample records tens of thousands of clones, roughly three quarters being singletons. The sort gate was single viable CD3+CD4+CD8-CD45RO+ cells for memory CD4+ T cells. Donors' CMV status reflects serum IgG against pp150, pp28, p38, p52. Sequencing input: memory CD4+ T cells from blood. The sequence came from an adult in good health and CMV-seronegative.

CDR3: CASSVTSKETQYF. Here the CDR3 DNA reads TGTGCCAGCAGCGTGACTAGTAAAGAGACCCAGTACTTC. V and J are TRBV5-4 and TRBJ2-5; D is perhaps TRBD2 (6 bases). The CDR3 extends over 13 amino acids. V gave up 4 bases and J gave up 3 bases, with 10 bases separating them. Germline V CDR1 and CDR2: SGHNT, YYREEE (reference sequence).